A single TCR beta chain is shown here with its context. Germline values: CDR1 SGDLS, CDR2 YYNGEE. This CDR3 contains 14 residues. Deletions cut 3 bases from V and 2 bases from J, with 11 bases between. Original methodology: How many nucleated cells were present was estimated from reference gene primer amplification. The protocol was immunoSEQ multiplex PCR, while the TCRdb copy is restricted to in-frame clones and leaves out a portion. D and trimming come from the DNA, and the V and J calls and clone size come from that table. The sample carries 190,000 or so clones, around 82% recorded once. The data were taken from a study of blood T cell repertoires in COVID-19. Looking at the study overall: There were acute and convalescent COVID-19 samples, and they came from the United States, Italy and Spain. T cells, B-cell-depleted T cells, or PBMCs supplied cDNA or gDNA.

Specimen: peripheral blood. This clonotype was obtained from a man aged 50 to 59 with active or convalescent COVID-19. The chain joins TRBV9 to TRBJ1-1; D perhaps matches TRBD1 (5 bases). CDR3 DNA: TGTGCCAGCAGCGCAGGGTTTCGCAACACTGAAGCTTTCTTT. It translates to CASSAGFRNTEAFF.